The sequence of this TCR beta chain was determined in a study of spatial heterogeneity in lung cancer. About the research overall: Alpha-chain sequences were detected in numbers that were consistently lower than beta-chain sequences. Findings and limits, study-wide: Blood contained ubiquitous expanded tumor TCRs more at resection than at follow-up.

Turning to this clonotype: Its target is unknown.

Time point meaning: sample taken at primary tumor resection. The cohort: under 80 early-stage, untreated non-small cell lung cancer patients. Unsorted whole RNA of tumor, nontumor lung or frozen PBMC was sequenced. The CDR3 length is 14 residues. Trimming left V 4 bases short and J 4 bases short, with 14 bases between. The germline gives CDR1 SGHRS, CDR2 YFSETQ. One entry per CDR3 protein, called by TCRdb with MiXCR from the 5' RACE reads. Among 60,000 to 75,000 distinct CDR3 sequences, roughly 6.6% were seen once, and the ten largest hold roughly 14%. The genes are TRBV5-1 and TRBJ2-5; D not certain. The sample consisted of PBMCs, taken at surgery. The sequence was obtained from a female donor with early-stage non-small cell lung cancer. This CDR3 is CASSAQERRETQYF. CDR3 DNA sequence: TGCGCCAGCAGCGCCCAGGAAAGGCGAGAGACCCAGTACTTC.